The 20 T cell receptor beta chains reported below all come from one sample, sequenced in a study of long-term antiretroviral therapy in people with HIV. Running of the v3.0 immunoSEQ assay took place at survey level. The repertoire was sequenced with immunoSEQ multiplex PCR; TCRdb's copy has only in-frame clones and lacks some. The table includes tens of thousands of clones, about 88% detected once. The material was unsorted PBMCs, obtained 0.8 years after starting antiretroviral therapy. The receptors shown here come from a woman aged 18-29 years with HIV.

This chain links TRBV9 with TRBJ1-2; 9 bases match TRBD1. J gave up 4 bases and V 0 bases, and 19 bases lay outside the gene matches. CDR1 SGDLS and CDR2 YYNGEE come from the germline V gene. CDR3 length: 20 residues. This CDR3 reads CASSVGGGLGQGPIFYGYTF. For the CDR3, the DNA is TGTGCCAGCAGCGTAGGGGGAGGCTTGGGACAGGGACCTATCTTCTATGGCTACACCTTC.

CDR3 sequence (DNA): TGTGCCAGCAGCCGAACCGGGACTAGCGGGGGATCCCAAGAGACCCAGTACTTC. This codes for CASSRTGTSGGSQETQYF. The genes are TRBV7-8 and TRBJ2-5, with 14 bases aligning to TRBD2. Germline V gives CDR1 SGHVS, CDR2 FQNEAQ. The CDR3 is made up of 18 amino acids. Trimming at V came to 5 bases and at J to 1 base, leaving 9 bases not matched to a gene.

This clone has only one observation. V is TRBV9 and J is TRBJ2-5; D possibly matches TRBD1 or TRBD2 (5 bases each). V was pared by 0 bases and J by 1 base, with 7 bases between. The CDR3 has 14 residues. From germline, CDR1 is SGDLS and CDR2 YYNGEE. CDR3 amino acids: CASSVVGTQETQYF. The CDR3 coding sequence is TGTGCCAGCAGCGTAGTGGGGACCCAAGAGACCCAGTACTTC.

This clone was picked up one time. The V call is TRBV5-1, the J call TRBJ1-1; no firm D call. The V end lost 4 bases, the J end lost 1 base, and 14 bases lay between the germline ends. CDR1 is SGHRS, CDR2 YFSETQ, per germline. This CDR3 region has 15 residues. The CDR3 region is CASSPQAVTNTEAFF. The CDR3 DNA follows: TGCGCCAGCAGCCCACAAGCCGTTACGAACACTGAAGCTTTCTTT.

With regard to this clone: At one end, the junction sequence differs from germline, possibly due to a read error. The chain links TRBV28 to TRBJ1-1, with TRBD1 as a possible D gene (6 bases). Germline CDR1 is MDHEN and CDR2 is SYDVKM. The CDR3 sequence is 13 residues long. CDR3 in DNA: TGTGCCAGCAGTAAGACTCAGGACAGCAAGCTTCTCTTT. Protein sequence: CASSKTQDSKLLF.

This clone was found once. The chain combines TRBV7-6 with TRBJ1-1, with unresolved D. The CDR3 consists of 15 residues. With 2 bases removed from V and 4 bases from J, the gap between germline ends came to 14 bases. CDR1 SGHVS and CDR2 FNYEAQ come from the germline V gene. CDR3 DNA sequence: TGTGCCAGCAGCTTAAATATAGGCCGGGGCACTGAAGCTTTCTTT. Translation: CASSLNIGRGTEAFF.

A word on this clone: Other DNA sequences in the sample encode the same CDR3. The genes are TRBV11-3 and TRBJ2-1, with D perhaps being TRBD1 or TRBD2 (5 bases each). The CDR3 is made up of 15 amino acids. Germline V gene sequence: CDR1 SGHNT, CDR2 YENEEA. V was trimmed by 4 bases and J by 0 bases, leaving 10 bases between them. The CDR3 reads CASSSRDRSYNEQFF. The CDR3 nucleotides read TGTGCCAGCAGCTCCCGGGACCGCTCCTACAATGAGCAGTTCTTC.

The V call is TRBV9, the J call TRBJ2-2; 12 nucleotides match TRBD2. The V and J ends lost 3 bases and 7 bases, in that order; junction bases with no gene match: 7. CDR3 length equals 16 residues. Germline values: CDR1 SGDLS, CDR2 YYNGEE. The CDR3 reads CASSARLAGANGELFF. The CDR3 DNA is TGTGCCAGCAGCGCCAGACTAGCGGGGGCGAACGGGGAGCTGTTTTTT.

CDR3 in DNA: TGTGCCAGTAGTACCCAGGGGGGAGAGACCCAGTACTTC. Its protein is CASSTQGGETQYF. V gene TRBV19 combines with J gene TRBJ2-5; a weak D match, TRBD1 (7 bases). The CDR3 loop spans 13 amino acids. V was shortened by 4 bases and J by 4 bases, with 10 bases between the two germline ends. Germline V gene sequence: CDR1 LNHDA, CDR2 SQIVND (reference sequence).

The DNA for the CDR3 is TGCAGTGCTACGAAAAACATTCAGTACTTC. Translated: CSATKNIQYF. This chain connects TRBV20-1 to TRBJ2-4; D remains ambiguous. The CDR3 is 10 residues long. Germline CDR1 and CDR2: DFQATT and SNEGSKA (reference sequence). The V end was cut by 4 bases, the J end by 4 bases, with 2 bases between.

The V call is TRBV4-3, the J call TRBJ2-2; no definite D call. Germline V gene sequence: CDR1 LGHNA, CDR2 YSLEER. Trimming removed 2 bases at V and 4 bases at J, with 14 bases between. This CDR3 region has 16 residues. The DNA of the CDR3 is TGCGCCAGCAGCCAAAACCGACGCCAGCCCACCGGGGAGCTGTTTTTT. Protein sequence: CASSQNRRQPTGELFF.

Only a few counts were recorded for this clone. The CDR3 DNA follows: TGTGCCAGCAGCTTGATTTTTAGAGGGGTGGGCCCTGGCTACACCTTC. It translates to CASSLIFRGVGPGYTF. The chain is built from TRBV5-4 and TRBJ1-2; a weak D match, TRBD1 (5 bases). There are 16 residues in the CDR3. V was trimmed by 1 base and J by 7 bases, leaving 20 bases between them. Germline V lookup: CDR1 SGHNT, CDR2 YYREEE (reference sequence).

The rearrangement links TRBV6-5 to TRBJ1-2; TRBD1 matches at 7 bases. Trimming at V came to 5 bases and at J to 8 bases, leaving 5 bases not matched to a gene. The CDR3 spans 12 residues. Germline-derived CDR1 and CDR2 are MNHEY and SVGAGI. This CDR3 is CASSEQGGGYTF. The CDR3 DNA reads TGTGCCAGCAGTGAGCAGGGGGGAGGCTACACCTTC.

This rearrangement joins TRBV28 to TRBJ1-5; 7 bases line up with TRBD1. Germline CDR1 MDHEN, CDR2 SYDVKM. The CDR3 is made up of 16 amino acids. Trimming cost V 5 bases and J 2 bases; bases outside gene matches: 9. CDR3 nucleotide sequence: TGTGCCAGCAGTGGATTGACAGGGATAGGCAATCAGCCCCAGCATTTT. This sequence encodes CASSGLTGIGNQPQHF.

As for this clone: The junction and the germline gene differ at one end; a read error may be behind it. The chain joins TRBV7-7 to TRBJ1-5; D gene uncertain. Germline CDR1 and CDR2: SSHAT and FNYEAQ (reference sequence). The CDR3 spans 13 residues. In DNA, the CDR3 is TGTGCTAGCAGCCCCCAATATGATCAGCCCCAGCATTTT. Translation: CASSPQYDQPQHF.

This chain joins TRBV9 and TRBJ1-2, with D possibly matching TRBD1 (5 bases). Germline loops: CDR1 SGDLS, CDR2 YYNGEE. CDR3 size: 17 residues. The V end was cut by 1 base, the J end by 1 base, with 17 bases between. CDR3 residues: CASSVSTLGTFNYGYTF. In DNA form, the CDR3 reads TGTGCCAGCAGCGTAAGCACACTGGGGACCTTTAACTATGGCTACACCTTC.

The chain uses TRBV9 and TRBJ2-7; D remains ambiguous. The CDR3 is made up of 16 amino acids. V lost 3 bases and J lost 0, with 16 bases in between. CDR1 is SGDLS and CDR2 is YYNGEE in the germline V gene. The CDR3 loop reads CASSASPRASSYEQYF. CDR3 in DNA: TGTGCCAGCAGCGCCAGCCCTAGGGCGAGCTCCTACGAGCAGTACTTC.

CDR3 sequence (DNA): TGTGCCAGCAGCTTCAAGGGAAACACTGAAGCTTTCTTT. It specifies CASSFKGNTEAFF. The chain uses TRBV7-3 and TRBJ1-1; D remains ambiguous. Germline CDR1 reads SGHTA; CDR2 reads FQGTGA. With 3 bases removed from V and 2 bases from J, the gap between germline ends came to 7 bases. The CDR3 consists of 13 residues.

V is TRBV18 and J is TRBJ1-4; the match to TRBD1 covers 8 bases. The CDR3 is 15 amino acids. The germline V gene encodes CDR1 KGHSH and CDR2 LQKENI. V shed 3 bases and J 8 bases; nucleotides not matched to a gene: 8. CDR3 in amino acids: CASSPPTGGGEKLFF. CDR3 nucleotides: TGTGCCAGCTCACCCCCCACAGGGGGTGGGGAAAAACTGTTTTTT.

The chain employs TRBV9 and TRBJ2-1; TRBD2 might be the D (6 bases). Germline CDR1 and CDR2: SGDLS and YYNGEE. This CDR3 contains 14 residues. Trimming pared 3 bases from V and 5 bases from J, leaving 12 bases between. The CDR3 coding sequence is TGTGCCAGCAGCGGTTCCCCGGGGGACAATGAGCAGTTCTTC. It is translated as CASSGSPGDNEQFF.